The clone carrying this T cell receptor beta chain was counted many times. This record comes from a study of Graves' ophthalmopathy and Graves' hyperthyroidism. Germline CDR1 reads SGHKS; CDR2 reads YYEKEE (reference sequence). The CDR3 loop spans 17 amino acids. The V segment lost 6 bases and the J segment 4 bases; nucleotides outside the gene matches: 18. RNA transcripts yielded amplified TCR beta CDR3 regions. HTBI primers primed a first-round RT-PCR, and a second-round multiplex PCR followed. TCRdb fed the multiplex PCR reads into MiXCR, producing one record per CDR3 protein. The data hold 30,000 to 50,000 distinct CDR3 sequences, with roughly 49% observed a single time.

What was sequenced was peripheral blood. The chain links TRBV5-5 to TRBJ2-5; 7 nucleotides agree with TRBD1. The receptor was isolated from an adult woman with stable Graves' hyperthyroidism. CDR3 sequence (DNA): TGTGCCAGCACTACGGGGCCCCGACAGGGCCTGGGAGAGACCCAGTACTTC. Residues: CASTTGPRQGLGETQYF.